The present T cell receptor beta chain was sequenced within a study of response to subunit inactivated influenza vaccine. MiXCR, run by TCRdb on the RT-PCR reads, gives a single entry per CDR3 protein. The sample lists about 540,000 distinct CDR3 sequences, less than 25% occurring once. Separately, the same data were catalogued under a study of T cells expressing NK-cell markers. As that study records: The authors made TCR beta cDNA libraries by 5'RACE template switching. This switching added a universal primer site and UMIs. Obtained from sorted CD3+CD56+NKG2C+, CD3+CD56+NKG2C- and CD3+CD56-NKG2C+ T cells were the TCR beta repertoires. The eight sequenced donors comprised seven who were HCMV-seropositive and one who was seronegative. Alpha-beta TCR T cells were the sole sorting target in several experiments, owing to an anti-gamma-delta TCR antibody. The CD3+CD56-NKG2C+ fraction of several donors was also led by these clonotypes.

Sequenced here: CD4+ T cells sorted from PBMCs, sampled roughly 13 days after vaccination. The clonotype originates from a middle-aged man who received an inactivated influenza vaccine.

The CDR3 DNA reads TGCGCCAGCAGCCACCTGACAGGGTTCAGGGCGAATGAGCAGTTCTTC. Amino acid sequence: CASSHLTGFRANEQFF. The rearrangement uses TRBV4-3 and TRBJ2-1; 7 nucleotides agree with TRBD1. V was clipped by 3 bases and J by 7 bases; unmatched bases: 12. This CDR3 has 16 amino acids. Germline V gene data show CDR1 as LGHNA and CDR2 as YSLEER.